The clone carrying this TCR beta chain has ten or more counts. The entry originates in a study of T cell repertoires in cytomegalovirus infection. TCRdb recomputed calls from the reads with MiXCR, one row per CDR3 protein. The repertoire consists of 250,000 or so distinct CDR3 sequences, with 15% to 20% occurring once and the leading ten covering about 45%. The receptor was isolated from a human donor in good health (CMV status not recorded). Some clones in this sample may be carry-over from other donors' samples. The sample comprised CD8+ T cells from PBMCs.

CDR3 loop: CASSIDPDRRTGELFF. The CDR3 DNA reads TGTGCCAGTAGTATAGACCCGGACAGGCGCACCGGGGAGCTGTTTTTT. The rearrangement links TRBV19 to TRBJ2-2, with 7 bases aligning to TRBD1. The J segment lost 4 bases and the V segment lost 0 bases, leaving 5 bases of the junction unmatched. CDR3 length: 16 amino acids. Germline CDR1 reads LNHDA; CDR2 reads SQIVND (reference sequence).